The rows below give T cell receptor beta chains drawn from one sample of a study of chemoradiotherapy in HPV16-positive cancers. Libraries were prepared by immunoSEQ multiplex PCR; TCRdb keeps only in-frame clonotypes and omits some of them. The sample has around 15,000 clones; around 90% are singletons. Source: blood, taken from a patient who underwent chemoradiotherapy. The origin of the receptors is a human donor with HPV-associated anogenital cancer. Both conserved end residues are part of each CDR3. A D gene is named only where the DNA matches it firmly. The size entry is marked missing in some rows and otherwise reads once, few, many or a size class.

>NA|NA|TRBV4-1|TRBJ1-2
CASSQVPGQANYGYTF
TGCGCCAGCAGCCAAGTGCCAGGGCAAGCTAACTATGGCTACACCTTC
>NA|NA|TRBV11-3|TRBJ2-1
CASSLAGSSYNEQFF
TGTGCCAGCAGCTTAGCGGGAAGCTCCTACAATGAGCAGTTCTTC
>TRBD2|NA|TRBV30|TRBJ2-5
CAWSVRTSGGIQETQYF
TGTGCCTGGAGTGTAAGAACTAGCGGGGGGATCCAAGAGACCCAGTACTTC
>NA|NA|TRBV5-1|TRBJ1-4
CASSSMTSNNEKLFF
TGCGCCAGCAGCTCGATGACAAGCAACAATGAAAAACTGTTTTTT
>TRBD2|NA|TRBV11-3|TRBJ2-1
CASSGRASEQFF
TGTGCCAGCAGCGGGAGGGCTAGCGAGCAGTTCTTC
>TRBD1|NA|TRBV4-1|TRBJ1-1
CASSQAGTGGKGVNTEAFF
TGCGCCAGCAGCCAAGCTGGGACAGGGGGAAAAGGTGTGAACACTGAAGCTTTCTTT
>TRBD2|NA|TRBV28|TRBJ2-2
CASSWTSGNTGELFF
TGTGCCAGCAGCTGGACTAGCGGGAACACCGGGGAGCTGTTTTTT
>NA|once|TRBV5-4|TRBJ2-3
CASSPPSATDTQYF
TGTGCCAGCAGCCCACCCTCCGCCACAGATACGCAGTATTTT
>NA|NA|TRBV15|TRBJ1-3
CATSRPRARGSTSGNTIYF
TGTGCCACCAGCAGACCTCGAGCCAGGGGCTCTACCTCTGGAAACACCATATATTTT
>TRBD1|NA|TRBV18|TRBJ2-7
CASSPKTGVEQYF
TGTGCCAGCTCACCAAAAACAGGGGTCGAGCAGTACTTC
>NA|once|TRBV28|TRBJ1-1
CASSRTPLNTEAFF
TGTGCCAGCAGTAGGACACCCTTGAACACTGAAGCTTTCTTT
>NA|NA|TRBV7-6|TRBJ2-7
CASSLAGREQYF
TGTGCCAGCAGCTTAGCGGGGCGGGAGCAGTACTTC
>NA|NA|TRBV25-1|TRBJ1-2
CASRERFRVGNYGYTF
TGTGCCAGCAGGGAAAGATTCAGGGTAGGAAACTATGGCTACACCTTC
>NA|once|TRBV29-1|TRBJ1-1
CSGQVAEGSEAFF
TGCAGCGGACAGGTGGCTGAGGGCTCTGAAGCTTTCTTT
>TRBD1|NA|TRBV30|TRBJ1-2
CAWSVQGYGYTF
TGTGCCTGGAGTGTACAGGGGTATGGCTACACCTTC
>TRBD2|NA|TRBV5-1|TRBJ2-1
CASSTLRTSGGINEQFF
TGCGCCAGCAGCACCCTAAGGACTAGCGGGGGGATAAATGAGCAGTTCTTC
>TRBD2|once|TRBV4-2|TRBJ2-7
CASSQVKAGRDEQYF
TGTGCCAGCAGCCAAGTCAAAGCGGGACGCGACGAGCAGTACTTC
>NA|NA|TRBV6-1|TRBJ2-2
CASSEFQSNTGELFF
TGTGCCAGCAGTGAATTCCAGTCGAACACCGGGGAGCTGTTTTTT
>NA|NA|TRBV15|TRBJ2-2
CATSRDGAGEYFDTGELFF
TGTGCCACCAGCAGAGATGGAGCCGGGGAATATTTTGACACCGGGGAGCTGTTTTTT
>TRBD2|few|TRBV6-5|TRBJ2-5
CASSGSGVIETQYF
TGTGCCAGCAGTGGTAGCGGGGTTATAGAGACCCAGTACTTC
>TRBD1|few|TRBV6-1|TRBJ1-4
CASSEGQALVEKLFF
TGTGCCAGCAGTGAGGGACAGGCTCTAGTGGAAAAACTGTTTTTT
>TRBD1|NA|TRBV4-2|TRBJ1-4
CASSQAEGGRNEKLFF
TGTGCCAGCAGCCAAGCTGAAGGGGGCAGGAACGAAAAACTGTTTTTT
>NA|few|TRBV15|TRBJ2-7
CATSRDVGGSYEQYF
TGTGCCACCAGCAGGGACGTGGGTGGCTCCTACGAGCAGTACTTC
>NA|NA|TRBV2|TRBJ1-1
CASSVTRGTEAFF
TGTGCCAGCAGTGTGACCCGGGGCACTGAAGCTTTCTTT
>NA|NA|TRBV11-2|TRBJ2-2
CASSYLTSGNTGELFF
TGTGCCAGCAGCTACCTGACTAGTGGGAACACCGGGGAGCTGTTTTTT
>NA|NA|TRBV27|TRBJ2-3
CASSTTRLTDTQYF
TGTGCCAGCAGTACGACTAGACTGACAGATACGCAGTATTTT
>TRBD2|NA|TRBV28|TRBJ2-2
CASSDNSGITTGELFF
TGTGCCAGCAGTGATAATAGCGGGATAACCACCGGGGAGCTGTTTTTT
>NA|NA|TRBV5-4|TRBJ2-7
CASSLAGGRTTYEQYF
TGTGCCAGCAGCTTGGCCGGGGGCCGGACTACCTACGAGCAGTACTTC
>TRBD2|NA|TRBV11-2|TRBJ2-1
CASSVFLAAFSYNEQFF
TGTGCCAGCAGCGTCTTTCTAGCGGCGTTCTCCTACAATGAGCAGTTCTTC
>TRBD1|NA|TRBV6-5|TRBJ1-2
CASSYRDRAHIYGYTF
TGTGCCAGCAGTTACAGGGACAGGGCTCACATCTATGGCTACACCTTC
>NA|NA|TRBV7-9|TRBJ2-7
CASSLRDSPYEQYF
TGTGCCAGCAGCCTTCGAGACAGCCCCTACGAGCAGTACTTC
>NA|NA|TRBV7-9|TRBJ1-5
CASSLALGTTLGPQHF
TGTGCCAGCAGCTTAGCGCTGGGGACAACTTTAGGGCCCCAGCATTTT
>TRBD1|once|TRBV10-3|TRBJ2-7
CAISEQKGQVGEQYF
TGTGCCATCAGTGAGCAAAAGGGACAGGTAGGCGAGCAGTACTTC
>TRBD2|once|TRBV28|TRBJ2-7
CASRSASGRTYGQYF
TGTGCCAGCAGGTCGGCCAGCGGGAGGACCTACGGGCAGTACTTC
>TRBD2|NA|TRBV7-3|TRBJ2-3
CASSYLAGGRTDTQYF
TGTGCCAGCAGCTACTTAGCGGGGGGCCGGACAGATACGCAGTATTTT
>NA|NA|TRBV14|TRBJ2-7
CASSSSSYEQYF
TGTGCCAGCAGCTCATCATCCTACGAGCAGTACTTC
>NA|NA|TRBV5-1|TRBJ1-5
CASSFQPGPGDPQHF
TGCGCCAGCAGCTTTCAACCGGGACCGGGGGATCCCCAGCATTTT
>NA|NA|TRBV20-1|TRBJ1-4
CSASFNEKLFF
TGCAGTGCTTCCTTTAATGAAAAACTGTTTTTT
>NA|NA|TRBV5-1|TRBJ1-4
CASSLGWTTNEKLFF
TGCGCCAGCAGCTTGGGTTGGACAACTAATGAAAAACTGTTTTTT
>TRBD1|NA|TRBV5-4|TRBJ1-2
CASSRGTGGVGGYTF
TGTGCCAGCAGCAGAGGGACAGGGGGCGTGGGGGGCTACACCTTC
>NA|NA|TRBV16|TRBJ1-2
CASSRDMFLDGAYGYTF
TGTGCCAGCAGCCGGGATATGTTTCTTGACGGGGCCTATGGCTACACCTTC
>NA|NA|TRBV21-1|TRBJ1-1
CASSRGMNTEAFF
TGTGCCAGCAGCAGGGGTATGAACACTGAAGCTTTCTTT
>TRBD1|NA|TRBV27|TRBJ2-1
CASSFGQGPWNEQFF
TGTGCCAGCAGTTTCGGACAGGGTCCTTGGAATGAGCAGTTCTTC
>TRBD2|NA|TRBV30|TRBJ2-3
CAWPIRLAGAPGFTDTQYF
TGTGCCTGGCCAATCCGACTAGCGGGAGCCCCGGGGTTCACAGATACGCAGTATTTT
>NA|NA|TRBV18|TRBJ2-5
CASSPPNQETQYF
TGTGCCAGCTCACCACCGAACCAAGAGACCCAGTACTTC
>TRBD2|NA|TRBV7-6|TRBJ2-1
CASSLEWGLAVNEQFF
TGTGCCAGCAGCCTAGAGTGGGGACTAGCGGTCAATGAGCAGTTCTTC
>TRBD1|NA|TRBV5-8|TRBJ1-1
CASSPDRGETEAFF
TGTGCCAGCAGCCCGGACAGGGGTGAGACTGAAGCTTTCTTT
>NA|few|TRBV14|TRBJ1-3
CASSQDLAGNTIYF
TGTGCCAGCAGCCAAGATCTAGCGGGAAACACCATATATTTT
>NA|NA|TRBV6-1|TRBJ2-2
CASSEIRGFTGELFF
TGTGCCAGCAGTGAGATAAGAGGATTTACCGGGGAGCTGTTTTTT
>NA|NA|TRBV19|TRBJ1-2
CASSPWIGGNGYTF
TGTGCCAGTAGTCCGTGGATAGGGGGTAATGGCTACACCTTC